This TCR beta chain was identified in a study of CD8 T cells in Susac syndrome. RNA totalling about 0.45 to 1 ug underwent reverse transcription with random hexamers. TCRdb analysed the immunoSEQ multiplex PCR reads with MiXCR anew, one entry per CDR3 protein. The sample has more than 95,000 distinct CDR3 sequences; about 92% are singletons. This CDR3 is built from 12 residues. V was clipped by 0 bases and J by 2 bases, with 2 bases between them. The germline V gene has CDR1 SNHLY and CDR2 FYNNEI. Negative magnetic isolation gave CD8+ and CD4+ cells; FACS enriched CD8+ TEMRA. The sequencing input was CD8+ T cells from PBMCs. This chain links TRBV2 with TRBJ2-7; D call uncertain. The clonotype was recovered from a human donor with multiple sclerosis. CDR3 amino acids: CASSEAAYEQYV. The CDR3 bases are TGTGCCAGCAGTGAAGCCGCCTACGAGCAGTACGTC.